Listed below are T cell receptor beta chains from one sample, sequenced in a study of identical twins. One entry per CDR3 protein, called by TCRdb with MiXCR from the 5' RACE reads. The sample gives about 520,000 distinct CDR3 sequences, roughly a fifth of which show up once; 0.91% is in the top ten. The sample was also linked to a second study, of T cells expressing NK-cell markers.

Specimen: CD4+ T cells sorted from blood. The source is a young woman in good health. CDR3s include the opening cysteine and the closing phenylalanine or tryptophan. The order of the fields is V gene, CDR3 protein.

V gene: TRBV7-2
CDR3 protein: CASSSQLSGANVLTF

V gene: TRBV12-3/TRBV12-4
CDR3 protein: CASRIRDRTYEQYF

V gene: TRBV11-3
CDR3 protein: CASSSGDWNEQYF

V gene: TRBV4-2
CDR3 protein: CASSQGRLGGGSYEQYF

V gene: TRBV6-1
CDR3 protein: CASSPSGSIAQYF

V gene: TRBV30
CDR3 protein: CACGTSGNEQYF

V gene: TRBV7-3
CDR3 protein: CASSPTSRGGGSEQFF

V gene: TRBV12-3/TRBV12-4
CDR3 protein: CASSFRTNTGELFF

V gene: TRBV6-5
CDR3 protein: CASSSRGIYGYTF

V gene: TRBV10-3
CDR3 protein: CAISELSGTEAFF

V gene: TRBV18
CDR3 protein: CASSSQGAAGYTF

V gene: TRBV9
CDR3 protein: CASSVDHWGSYGYTF

V gene: TRBV7-8
CDR3 protein: CASSLKGLPAETQYF

V gene: TRBV4-3
CDR3 protein: CASSQTFGGIYEQYF

V gene: TRBV3-1
CDR3 protein: CASSHGLGGRGGELFF

V gene: TRBV10-3
CDR3 protein: CATSGSYYGYTF

V gene: TRBV19
CDR3 protein: CASGGSSQHF

V gene: TRBV29-1
CDR3 protein: CSVGHSSYGYTF

V gene: TRBV5-1
CDR3 protein: CASSTRQVTGELFF

V gene: TRBV5-1
CDR3 protein: CASSDPSANTGELFF

V gene: TRBV27
CDR3 protein: CASWLNTEAFF

V gene: TRBV20-1
CDR3 protein: CSAIRAPSREQYF

V gene: TRBV15
CDR3 protein: CATTRDSNTEAFF

V gene: TRBV5-6
CDR3 protein: CASSWRKRGPAKNIQYF

V gene: TRBV7-8
CDR3 protein: CASSLRRYEANVLTF

V gene: TRBV20-1
CDR3 protein: CSARSDGDNEQFF

V gene: TRBV20-1
CDR3 protein: CSARVRTGANVLTF

V gene: TRBV9
CDR3 protein: CASSVATPGNTQYF

V gene: TRBV14
CDR3 protein: CASSQVTGEQFF

V gene: TRBV5-1
CDR3 protein: CASSARQGSGSYEQYF

V gene: TRBV20-1
CDR3 protein: CSARDLGQGTYEQYF

V gene: TRBV5-1
CDR3 protein: CASSSQGWETQYF

V gene: TRBV2
CDR3 protein: CAGGLSRNTEAFF

V gene: TRBV3-1
CDR3 protein: CASSRQGGGEAFF

V gene: TRBV5-1
CDR3 protein: CASSSGPTDTQYF

V gene: TRBV29-1
CDR3 protein: CSIRLGGRYNEQFF

V gene: TRBV14
CDR3 protein: CASSQVGKAYEQYF

V gene: TRBV20-1
CDR3 protein: CSASRAGDLLETQYF

V gene: TRBV12-3/TRBV12-4
CDR3 protein: CASTRREGPTGELFF

V gene: TRBV20-1
CDR3 protein: CSARGDWSSYEQYF

V gene: TRBV27
CDR3 protein: CASSLSLANTEAFF

V gene: TRBV5-1
CDR3 protein: CASSFSRGRPSSYNEQFF

V gene: TRBV6-1
CDR3 protein: CASSRGHSGNTIYF

V gene: TRBV5-6
CDR3 protein: CASSWWDSRTDTQYF

V gene: TRBV29-1
CDR3 protein: CSVLGGGLDTEAFF

V gene: TRBV7-3
CDR3 protein: CASSYRRAGGSDTQYF

V gene: TRBV12-5
CDR3 protein: CASGFTGAGGKQYF

V gene: TRBV3-1
CDR3 protein: CASSQEGVRAYEQYF

V gene: TRBV12-3/TRBV12-4
CDR3 protein: CASSHKHTQYF

V gene: TRBV9
CDR3 protein: CASSGRLAGGGYNEQFF

V gene: TRBV27
CDR3 protein: CASSSLLGERDTQYF

V gene: TRBV20-1
CDR3 protein: CSARDLPETQYF

V gene: TRBV9
CDR3 protein: CASSVAPGDYGGYTF

V gene: TRBV29-1
CDR3 protein: CSAMKVGLVDYEQYF

V gene: TRBV6-5
CDR3 protein: CASSYSFSSYEQYF

V gene: TRBV7-8
CDR3 protein: CASSPPGAGGELFF

V gene: TRBV29-1
CDR3 protein: CSVESAGTDTQYF

V gene: TRBV7-2
CDR3 protein: CASSLSLADPNEQFF

V gene: TRBV6-1
CDR3 protein: CASSQRGVPPTQYF

V gene: TRBV24-1
CDR3 protein: CATSSNTEAFF